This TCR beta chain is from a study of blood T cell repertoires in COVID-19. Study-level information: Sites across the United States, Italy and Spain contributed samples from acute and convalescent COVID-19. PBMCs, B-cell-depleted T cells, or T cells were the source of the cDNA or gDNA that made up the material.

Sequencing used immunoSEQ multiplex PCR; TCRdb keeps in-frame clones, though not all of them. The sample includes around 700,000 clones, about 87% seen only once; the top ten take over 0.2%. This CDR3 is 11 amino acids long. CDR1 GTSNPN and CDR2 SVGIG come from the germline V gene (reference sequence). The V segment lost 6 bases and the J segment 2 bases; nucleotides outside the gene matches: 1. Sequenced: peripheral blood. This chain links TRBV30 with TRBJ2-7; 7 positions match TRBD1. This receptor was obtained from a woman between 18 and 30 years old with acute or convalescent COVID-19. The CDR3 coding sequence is TGTGCCTGTCAGGGGGCCTACGAGCAGTACTTC. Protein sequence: CACQGAYEQYF.